Each of the 18 T cell receptor beta chains below was sequenced from the same sample in a study of CD8 T cells in ankylosing spondylitis. Whole-study results and caveats: Ankylosing spondylitis blood appeared to carry a characteristic TCR beta motif of under ten highly homologous variants.

For these TCRs, the target antigens are not known. TCRdb independently ran MiXCR on the 5' RACE reads; one entry per CDR3 protein. The sample holds about 800,000 distinct CDR3 sequences, about 11% seen once. Source material: blood, either unsorted or a sorted T cell fraction (not recorded which). The receptors derive from a male donor with ankylosing spondylitis.

This clonotype was seen a few times. The J gene is TRBJ2-7, the V gene TRBV20-1; possibly TRBD2 for D (5 bases). V was pared by 6 bases and J by 0 bases, with 15 bases between. Germline CDR1 DFQATT, CDR2 SNEGSKA (reference sequence). The CDR3 covers 14 residues. The CDR3 nucleotides read TGCAGTGCAGGCGGGCGGTCGAGCTCCTACGAGCAGTACTTC. Amino acids: CSAGGRSSSYEQYF.

This clonotype was seen only a few times. This chain joins TRBV7-9 and TRBJ2-1; TRBD2 aligns across 7 bases. Trimming removed 4 bases from V and 2 bases from J; junction bases left unmatched: 5. Germline CDR1 SEHNR, CDR2 FQNEAQ (reference sequence). This CDR3 contains 15 residues. CDR3 protein: CASSYWRGTYNEQFF. As DNA, the CDR3 is TGTGCCAGCAGCTACTGGCGGGGGACCTACAATGAGCAGTTCTTC.

This clonotype was seen more than once but under ten times. This sequence joins TRBV7-2 and TRBJ1-4; perhaps TRBD1 as D (5 bases). Germline CDR1 and CDR2: SGHTA and FQGNSA. V was trimmed by 0 bases and J by 7 bases, leaving 12 bases between them. The CDR3 has 15 residues. Here the CDR3 DNA reads TGTGCCAGCAGCTTAGCGCGGAGGGGTGGTGAAAAACTGTTTTTT. This codes for CASSLARRGGEKLFF.

This clonotype has just a few counts. The chain recombines TRBV7-9 with TRBJ2-6, with D unclear. Germline V gene data show CDR1 as SEHNR and CDR2 as FQNEAQ (reference sequence). The CDR3 extends over 16 amino acids. Trimming left V 1 base short and J 0 bases short, with 7 bases between. As DNA, the CDR3 is TGTGCCAGCAGCTTAGGGGTCTCCTCTGGGGCCAACGTCCTGACTTTC. This sequence encodes CASSLGVSSGANVLTF.

The chain links TRBV5-1 to TRBJ1-4, with TRBD1 matching over 9 bases. V lost 4 bases and J lost 7; bases outside the gene matches: 8. This CDR3 spans 15 amino acids. Germline V lookup: CDR1 SGHRS, CDR2 YFSETQ. CDR3 loop: CASSGGTGFGEKLFF. CDR3 coding DNA: TGCGCCAGCAGCGGCGGGACAGGGTTTGGTGAAAAACTGTTTTTT.

In this sample, this clonotype turned up many times. The chain has TRBV29-1 and TRBJ2-5, with D perhaps TRBD2 (6 bases). CDR3 length equals 12 residues. Germline V gives CDR1 SQVTM, CDR2 ANQGSEA. The CDR3 coding sequence is TGCAGTTACGGGACTGAGAAAGAGACCCAGTACTTC. Translation gives CSYGTEKETQYF.

The genes are TRBV7-9 and TRBJ1-1; a possible D gene is TRBD1 (5 bases). The germline V gene encodes CDR1 SEHNR and CDR2 FQNEAQ (reference sequence). Deletions cut 0 bases from V and 10 bases from J, with 9 bases between. The CDR3 spans 12 residues. The CDR3 is CASSLALGGAFF. CDR3 coding DNA: TGTGCCAGCAGCTTAGCGCTTGGGGGAGCTTTCTTT.

The chain employs TRBV5-6 and TRBJ2-5; 7 nucleotides match TRBD1. Germline CDR1 reads SGHDT; CDR2 reads YYEEEE. J was trimmed by 0 bases and V by 4 bases; bases with no gene match: 6. The length of the CDR3 is 15 residues. CDR3 sequence: CASSRRQGNQETQYF. The CDR3 DNA reads as TGTGCCAGCAGCAGAAGACAGGGTAACCAAGAGACCCAGTACTTC.

This rearrangement joins TRBV6-5 to TRBJ1-1; no reliable D call. CDR3 size: 16 residues. Looked up from germline, CDR1 is MNHEY and CDR2 is SVGAGI. V lost 2 bases, J lost 0 bases, and 13 bases lay in between. CDR3 in amino acids: CASSYGFSLMNTEAFF. The CDR3 DNA reads TGTGCCAGCAGTTACGGATTCTCCCTCATGAACACTGAAGCTTTCTTT.

The chain recombines TRBV4-3 with TRBJ2-3; 11 bases match TRBD2. Germline-derived CDR1 and CDR2 are LGHNA and YSLEER. V shed 2 bases and J 2 bases; nucleotides not matched to a gene: 6. This CDR3 comprises 17 residues. The CDR3 DNA follows: TGCGCCAGCAGCCAAATACTAGCGGGAGATCCCACAGATACGCAGTATTTT. It is translated as CASSQILAGDPTDTQYF.

This chain links TRBV24-1 with TRBJ1-1; maybe TRBD1 (6 bases). Trimming took 4 bases from V and 6 from J, leaving 11 bases between them. The length of the CDR3 is 13 residues. Germline V gives CDR1 KGHDR, CDR2 SFDVKD. The DNA for the CDR3 is TGTGCCACCAGTGACCCCCGACAGGCTGAAGCTTTCTTT. It yields the protein CATSDPRQAEAFF.

This clonotype has ten or more counts. The rearrangement links TRBV20-1 to TRBJ2-1, with 7 bases identical to TRBD2. Germline V gene sequence: CDR1 DFQATT, CDR2 SNEGSKA (reference sequence). The CDR3 runs to 15 residues. J gave up 0 bases and V 3 bases, and 5 bases lay outside the gene matches. As DNA, the CDR3 is TGCAGTGCTAGGGCGCTAGCGGACTCCTACAATGAGCAGTTCTTC. Translated, it gives CSARALADSYNEQFF.

The chain uses TRBV7-2 and TRBJ2-5, with D unresolved. The CDR3 is 15 amino acids. CDR1 SGHTA and CDR2 FQGNSA come from the germline V gene. The V end lost 0 bases, the J end lost 3 bases, and 11 bases lay between the germline ends. CDR3 bases: TGTGCCAGCAGCTTAGCGCCTGGCACTAAAGAGACCCAGTACTTC. Its protein is CASSLAPGTKETQYF. The full variable domain, completed using reference TRBV7-2 and TRBJ2-5, is GAGVSQSPSNKVTEKGKDVELRCDPISGHTALYWYRQSLGQGLEFLIYFQGNSAPDKSGLPSDRFSAERTGGSVSTLTIQRTQQEDSAVYLCASSLAPGTKETQYFGPGTRLLVL.

The rearrangement links TRBV14 to TRBJ2-1, with TRBD2 identical over 7 bases. This CDR3 has 14 residues. The V and J ends lost 4 bases and 6 bases, in that order; junction bases with no gene match: 6. The V gene's germline CDR1 is SGHDN and CDR2 FVKESK. CDR3 DNA: TGTGCCAGCAGCCCCAGGGAGGGGTCCAATGAGCAGTTCTTC. Amino acid sequence: CASSPREGSNEQFF. Full variable domain (remainder filled in from reference TRBV14 and TRBJ2-1): EAGVTQFPSHSVIEKGQTVTLRCDPISGHDNLYWYRRVMGKEIKFLLHFVKESKQDESGMPNNRFLAERTGGTYSTLKVQPAELEDSGVYFCASSPREGSNEQFFGPGTRLTVL.

The genes are TRBV9 and TRBJ1-1; maybe TRBD1 (6 bases). The CDR3 runs to 15 residues. V lost 2 bases and J 6 bases, leaving 17 bases between the germline ends. CDR1 is SGDLS, CDR2 YYNGEE, per germline. CDR3 DNA sequence: TGTGCCAGCAGCGTGGTGGGGGCTGTAGGGGCTGAAGCTTTCTTT. Amino acid sequence: CASSVVGAVGAEAFF. The full variable domain, its missing parts supplied by reference TRBV9 and TRBJ1-1, is DSGVTQTPKHLITATGQRVTLRCSPRSGDLSVYWYQQSLDQGLQFLIQYYNGEERAKGNILERFSAQQFPDLHSELNLSSLELGDSALYFCASSVVGAVGAEAFFGQGTRLTVV.

This sequence joins TRBV6-1 and TRBJ1-4; 10 bases agree with TRBD1. The CDR3 spans 18 residues. CDR1 MNHNS and CDR2 SASEGT come from the germline V gene. V lost 5 bases to trimming and J lost 0 bases; unmatched junction nucleotides: 9. CDR3 residues: CASSRQGASTATNEKLFF. DNA for the CDR3: TGTGCCAGCAGTCGACAGGGGGCCAGCACTGCAACTAATGAAAAACTGTTTTTT.

CDR3 in DNA: TGTGCCAGCAGTGTCGGGGTTAAAGGCACAGATACGCAGTATTTT. Translated, it gives CASSVGVKGTDTQYF. The chain has TRBV6-4 and TRBJ2-3, with TRBD2 as a possible D gene (5 bases). The CDR3 is 15 residues long. Germline assignment: CDR1 MRHNA and CDR2 SNTAGT. The ends were cut back, 4 bases at V and 1 base at J, with 12 bases in the middle.

This clonotype was observed a few times. The genes are TRBV7-2 and TRBJ2-7; 12 bases line up with TRBD2. Germline CDR1 is SGHTA and CDR2 is FQGNSA. This CDR3 is built from 20 residues. The ends lost 0 bases at V and 3 bases at J; junction bases unmatched: 15. The CDR3, as DNA: TGTGCCAGCAGCTTAGCATTCAGCCCTAGCGGGGGGGCCGTAGTCTACGAGCAGTACTTC. Translating gives CASSLAFSPSGGAVVYEQYF.